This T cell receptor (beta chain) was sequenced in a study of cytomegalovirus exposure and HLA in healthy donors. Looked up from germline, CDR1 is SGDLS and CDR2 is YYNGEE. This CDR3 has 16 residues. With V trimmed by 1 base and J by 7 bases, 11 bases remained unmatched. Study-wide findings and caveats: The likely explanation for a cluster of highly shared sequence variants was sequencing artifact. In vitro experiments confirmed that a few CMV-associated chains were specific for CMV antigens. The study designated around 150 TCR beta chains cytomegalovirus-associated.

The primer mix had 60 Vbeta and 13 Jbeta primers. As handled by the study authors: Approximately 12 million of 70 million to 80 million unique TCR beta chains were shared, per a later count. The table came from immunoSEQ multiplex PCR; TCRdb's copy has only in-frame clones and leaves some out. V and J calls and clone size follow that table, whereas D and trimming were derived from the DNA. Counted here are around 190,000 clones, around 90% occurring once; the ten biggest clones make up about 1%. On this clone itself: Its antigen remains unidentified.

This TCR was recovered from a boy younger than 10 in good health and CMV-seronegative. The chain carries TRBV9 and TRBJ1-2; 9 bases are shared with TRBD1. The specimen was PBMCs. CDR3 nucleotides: TGTGCCAGCAGCGTACCCCGGGTGGGACAGGGAGCTGGCTACACCTTC. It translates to CASSVPRVGQGAGYTF.